This TCR beta chain was identified during a study of T cells in Graves' hyperthyroidism and ophthalmopathy. Regions amplified from RNA transcripts were the TCR beta CDR3 regions. The study used the HTBI primer set for a first-round RT-PCR of the TCR CDR3. One entry per CDR3 protein, called by TCRdb with MiXCR from the multiplex PCR reads. The table records roughly 500,000 distinct CDR3 sequences, approximately 24% of them present only once. Ophthalmopathy patients had Clinical Activity Score at least 3, NOSPECS grade at least 4, duration under 3 months. At least ten counts were recorded for this clonotype. This CDR3 is built from 17 residues. The germline V gene has CDR1 MDHEN and CDR2 SYDVKM. V lost 2 bases to trimming and J lost 3 bases; unmatched junction nucleotides: 9.

Sequencing input: blood. The receptor's source is a woman aged 25 to 39 with Graves' ophthalmopathy. The chain recombines TRBV28 with TRBJ1-2; TRBD1 agrees at 10 bases. The CDR3 coding sequence is TGTGCCAGCAGTTTAGGCGAGACAGGGGGCATAGACTATGGCTACACCTTC. This gives the protein CASSLGETGGIDYGYTF.